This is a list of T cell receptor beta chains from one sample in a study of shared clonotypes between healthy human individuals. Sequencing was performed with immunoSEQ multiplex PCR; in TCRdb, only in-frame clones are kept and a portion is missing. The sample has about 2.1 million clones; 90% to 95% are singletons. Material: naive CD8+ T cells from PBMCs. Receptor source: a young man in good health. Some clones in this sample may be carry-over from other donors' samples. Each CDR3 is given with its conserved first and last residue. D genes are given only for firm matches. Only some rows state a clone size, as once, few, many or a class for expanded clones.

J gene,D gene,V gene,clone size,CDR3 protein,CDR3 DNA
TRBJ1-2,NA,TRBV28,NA,CASSLSSYYGYTF,TGTGCCAGCAGTTTATCCAGCTACTATGGCTACACCTTC
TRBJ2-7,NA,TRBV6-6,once,CASGGSIYEQYF,TGTGCCAGCGGGGGATCTATCTACGAGCAGTACTTC
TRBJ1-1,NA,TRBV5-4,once,CASSLDQLNTEAFF,TGTGCCAGCAGCTTGGACCAGCTGAACACTGAAGCTTTCTTT
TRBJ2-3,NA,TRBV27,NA,CASSLFPTDREDTQYF,TGTGCCAGCAGTTTATTCCCGACGGATCGGGAAGATACGCAGTATTTT
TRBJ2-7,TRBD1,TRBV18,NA,CASSPPGGLFYEQYF,TGTGCCAGCTCACCACCAGGGGGCCTTTTCTACGAGCAGTACTTC
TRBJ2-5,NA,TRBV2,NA,CASSERRTAQETQYF,TGTGCCAGCAGTGAAAGGAGGACAGCACAAGAGACCCAGTACTTC
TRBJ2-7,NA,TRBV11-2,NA,CASSSIGSGDPYEQYF,TGTGCCAGCAGCTCAATAGGTTCCGGGGACCCCTACGAGCAGTACTTC
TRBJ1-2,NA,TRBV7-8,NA,CASSLALGGWDGYTF,TGTGCCAGCAGCTTAGCGTTAGGGGGATGGGATGGCTACACCTTC
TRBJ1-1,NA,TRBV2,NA,CASRRSNTEAFF,TGTGCCAGCAGACGTTCGAACACTGAAGCTTTCTTT
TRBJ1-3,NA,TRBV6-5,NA,CASRDGNSGNTIYF,TGTGCCAGCAGAGACGGCAACTCTGGAAACACCATATATTTT
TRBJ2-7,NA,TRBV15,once,CATSRRPLYEQYF,TGTGCCACCAGCAGACGACCACTATACGAGCAGTACTTC
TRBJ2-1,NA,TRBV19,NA,CASSIAGNPYNEQFF,TGTGCCAGTAGTATAGCAGGGAACCCCTACAATGAGCAGTTCTTC
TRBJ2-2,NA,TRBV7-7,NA,CASSLGTVGELFF,TGTGCCAGCAGCTTAGGAACGGTCGGGGAGCTGTTTTTT
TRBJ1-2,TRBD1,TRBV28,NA,CASSFESGGEGYTF,TGTGCCAGCAGTTTTGAGTCAGGGGGGGAAGGCTACACCTTC
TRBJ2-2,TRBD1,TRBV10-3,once,CAISELTGERTGELFF,TGTGCCATCAGTGAATTAACAGGGGAAAGGACCGGGGAGCTGTTTTTT
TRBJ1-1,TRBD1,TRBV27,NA,CASSLRDREFTEAFF,TGTGCCAGCAGTTTAAGGGACAGGGAGTTCACTGAAGCTTTCTTT
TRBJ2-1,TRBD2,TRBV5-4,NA,CASSPGEGSYNEQFF,TGTGCCAGCAGCCCCGGGGAGGGGTCCTACAATGAGCAGTTCTTC
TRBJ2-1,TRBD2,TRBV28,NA,CASSGGTSGLEQFF,TGTGCCAGCAGTGGCGGGACTAGCGGCCTTGAGCAGTTCTTC
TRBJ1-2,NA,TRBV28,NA,CASSSPAEVFNYGYTF,TGTGCCAGCAGTAGTCCCGCAGAAGTATTTAACTATGGCTACACCTTC
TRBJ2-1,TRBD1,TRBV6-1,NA,CASSRQGAWNEQFF,TGTGCCAGCAGCCGACAGGGGGCGTGGAATGAGCAGTTCTTC
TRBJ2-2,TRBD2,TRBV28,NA,CASSPGLAGGQDTGELFF,TGTGCCAGCAGTCCGGGACTAGCGGGAGGGCAGGACACCGGGGAGCTGTTTTTT
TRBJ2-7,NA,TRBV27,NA,CASAFDGNSYEQYF,TGTGCCAGCGCGTTCGACGGTAACTCCTACGAGCAGTACTTC
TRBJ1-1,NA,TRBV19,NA,CASSPRQQMNTEAFF,TGTGCCAGTAGCCCCAGACAGCAAATGAACACTGAAGCTTTCTTT
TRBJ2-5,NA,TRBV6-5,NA,CASSYSDSEETQYF,TGTGCCAGCAGTTACTCGGACAGTGAAGAGACCCAGTACTTC
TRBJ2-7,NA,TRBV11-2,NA,CASSFFYREGEQYF,TGTGCCAGCAGCTTTTTTTACAGGGAGGGCGAGCAGTACTTC
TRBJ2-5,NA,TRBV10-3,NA,CAISSDTQETQYF,TGTGCCATCAGTTCGGACACGCAAGAGACCCAGTACTTC
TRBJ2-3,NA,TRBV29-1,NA,CSAETPILTGLSTDTQYF,TGCAGCGCCGAAACCCCCATTTTAACAGGACTTAGCACAGATACGCAGTATTTT
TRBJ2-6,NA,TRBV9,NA,CASSTGPGANVLTF,TGTGCCAGCAGCACAGGGCCTGGGGCCAACGTCCTGACTTTC
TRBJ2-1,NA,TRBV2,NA,CASIAHGGMGNEQFF,TGTGCCAGCATCGCTCACGGCGGGATGGGCAATGAGCAGTTCTTC
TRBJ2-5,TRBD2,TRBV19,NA,CASSSGTSGSPETQYF,TGTGCCAGTAGTTCCGGGACTAGCGGGAGTCCGGAGACCCAGTACTTC
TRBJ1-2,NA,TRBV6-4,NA,CASSDYPVGNYGYTF,TGTGCCAGCAGTGACTATCCGGTGGGGAACTATGGCTACACCTTC
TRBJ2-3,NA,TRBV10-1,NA,CASSVYRRTDTQYF,TGCGCCAGCAGTGTTTACAGACGCACAGATACGCAGTATTTT
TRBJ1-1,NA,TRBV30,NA,CAWSKGVGNTEAFF,TGTGCCTGGTCCAAGGGGGTAGGGAACACTGAAGCTTTCTTT
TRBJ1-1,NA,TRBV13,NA,CASSAPSNTEAFF,TGTGCCAGCAGCGCCCCCAGTAACACTGAAGCTTTCTTT